Listed below are T cell receptor beta chains from one sample, sequenced in a study of beta chain features in type 1 diabetes. Assay: immunoSEQ multiplex PCR; the TCRdb copy retains only in-frame clones and omits some. This repertoire shows 120,000 to 150,000 clones, 8% to 13% found once; its top ten account for around 1.2%. Sequencing used naive CD4+ T cells from blood. The receptors originated from a man between 18 and 29 years old in good health. CDR3s include the opening cysteine and the closing phenylalanine or tryptophan. The D gene is left open where the match is weak. Clone size is shown for a subset of rows, as once, few, many or a class of expanded clone.

TRBJ2-2 | 13 | TRBD1 | TRBV30 | many | CAWGTGGTGELFF | TGTGCCTGGGGGACAGGGGGCACCGGGGAGCTGTTTTTT
TRBJ1-2 | 14 | TRBD1 | TRBV7-2 | few | CASTRDSLNYGYTF | TGTGCCAGCACCCGGGACAGCCTTAACTATGGCTACACCTTC
TRBJ1-5 | 12 | . | TRBV14 | . | CASSRGNQPQHF | TGTGCCAGCAGCCGCGGCAATCAGCCCCAGCATTTT
TRBJ1-4 | 14 | . | TRBV7-6 | few | CASSLEYGNEKLFF | TGTGCCAGCAGCTTAGAATACGGGAATGAAAAACTGTTTTTT
TRBJ2-2 | 18 | TRBD2 | TRBV11-2 | few | CASSLRLAGGTNTGELFF | TGTGCCAGCAGCTTACGTCTAGCGGGGGGCACTAACACCGGGGAGCTGTTTTTT
TRBJ2-3 | 10 | . | TRBV20-1 | few | CSAMEDTQYF | TGCAGTGCTATGGAGGATACGCAGTATTTT
TRBJ1-2 | 16 | TRBD1 | TRBV2 | . | CASSEYQPGQGYGYTF | TGTGCCAGCAGTGAATACCAGCCGGGACAGGGCTATGGCTACACCTTC
TRBJ1-4 | 12 | . | TRBV6-5 | few | CASSRQEEKLFF | TGTGCCAGCAGCCGACAGGAGGAAAAACTGTTTTTT
TRBJ1-3 | 15 | TRBD1 | TRBV6-6 | few | CASSYKTGAGNTIYF | TGTGCCAGCAGTTACAAGACAGGGGCTGGAAACACCATATATTTT
TRBJ2-7 | 16 | TRBD2 | TRBV5-1 | . | CASSLSVAGAPYEQYF | TGCGCCAGCAGCTTGAGTGTAGCGGGGGCCCCCTACGAGCAGTACTTC